Following are 12 T cell receptor beta chains from one sample sequenced in a study of Ad26.COV2.S vaccination and SARS-CoV-2 variants. Sequenced by immunoSEQ multiplex PCR; TCRdb stores in-frame clones only, minus some. The table shows around 400,000 clones, with about 93% occurring only once. Documented treatment: over 15 received Ad26.COV2.S at low or high dose, single or two shots; roughly 5 received placebo; per-sample allocation not given. Collection of samples fell on day 63 after the first vaccine or placebo injection. The specimen comprised peripheral blood, sampled in a trial of Ad26.COV2.S vaccine versus placebo. The receptor set was obtained from a person aged 18-65 years who received the Ad26.COV2.S COVID-19 vaccine or a placebo.

The chain is built from TRBV9 and TRBJ2-7, with 11 bases fitting TRBD1. CDR1 SGDLS and CDR2 YYNGEE come from the germline V gene. With V trimmed by 2 bases and J by 6 bases, 16 bases remained unmatched. This CDR3 is 18 amino acids long. The CDR3 region has the DNA TGTGCCAGCAGCGTTAATCCCTTTCCCGGACAGGGGGCATCCGAGCAGTACTTC. As protein: CASSVNPFPGQGASEQYF.

The gene calls are TRBV2 and TRBJ1-5; a possible D gene is TRBD1 (6 bases). The CDR3 loop spans 13 amino acids. From germline, CDR1 is SNHLY and CDR2 FYNNEI. The ends were cut back, 5 bases at V and 7 bases at J, with 12 bases in the middle. The CDR3 nucleotides read TGTGCCAGCAGTCTAGGGGGGAGCCAGCCCCAGCATTTT. Translating gives CASSLGGSQPQHF.

The chain combines TRBV7-3 with TRBJ2-1, with 15 bases fitting TRBD2. V trimming: 5 bases; J trimming: 3 bases; junction bases outside the gene matches: 5. The germline V gene has CDR1 SGHTA and CDR2 FQGTGA. The CDR3 is 17 residues long. CDR3 region: CASSPGLAGGIYNEQFF. CDR3 DNA sequence: TGTGCCAGCAGCCCGGGACTAGCGGGAGGTATCTACAATGAGCAGTTCTTC.

The chain has TRBV19 and TRBJ2-1; D not certain. The ends were cut back, 5 bases at V and 7 bases at J, with 21 bases in the middle. Per the germline V gene, CDR1 is LNHDA and CDR2 is SQIVND (reference sequence). The CDR3 consists of 16 residues. CDR3 in amino acids: CASSGPGLGPFNEQFF. In DNA form, the CDR3 reads TGTGCCAGTAGTGGCCCCGGGCTAGGTCCCTTTAATGAGCAGTTCTTC. The full variable domain, with the rest looked up from reference TRBV19 and TRBJ2-1, is DGGITQSPKYLFRKEGQNVTLSCEQNLNHDAMYWYRQDPGQGLRLIYYSQIVNDFQKGDIAEGYSVSREKKESFPLTVTSAQKNPTAFYLCASSGPGLGPFNEQFFGPGTRLTVL.

The CDR3 region is CASSEGGATDGYTF. The CDR3 bases are TGTGCCAGCAGTGAAGGGGGAGCGACAGATGGCTACACCTTC. V usage is TRBV25-1 and J usage is TRBJ1-2; perhaps TRBD1 as D (5 bases). Germline-derived CDR1 and CDR2 are MGHDK and SYGVNS. The length of the CDR3 is 14 residues. V lost 2 bases and J 6 bases, leaving 13 bases between the germline ends.

This chain joins TRBV11-2 and TRBJ1-4; no clear D gene. Germline CDR1 reads SGHAT; CDR2 reads FQNNGV. V gave up 2 bases and J gave up 13 bases, with 11 bases separating them. CDR3 length equals 12 residues. The CDR3 loop is CASSLNPSGLFF. CDR3 in DNA: TGTGCCAGCAGCTTAAACCCCAGCGGACTGTTTTTT.

This chain joins TRBV9 and TRBJ2-7; perhaps TRBD2 as D (6 bases). CDR3 size: 13 residues. V lost 4 bases and J lost 4, with 12 bases in between. In germline, CDR1 is SGDLS, CDR2 YYNGEE. The CDR3 DNA is TGTGCCAGCAGCCGGGACTTAAATTACGAGCAGTACTTC. Translation: CASSRDLNYEQYF. The variable domain in full, completed from reference TRBV9 and TRBJ2-7, reads DSGVTQTPKHLITATGQRVTLRCSPRSGDLSVYWYQQSLDQGLQFLIQYYNGEERAKGNILERFSAQQFPDLHSELNLSSLELGDSALYFCASSRDLNYEQYFGPGTRLTVT.

This sequence joins TRBV30 and TRBJ2-5; D possibly uses TRBD1 or TRBD2 (5 bases each). The CDR3 runs to 14 residues. CDR1 is GTSNPN, CDR2 SVGIG, per germline (reference sequence). Trimming cost V 3 bases and J 2 bases, with 13 bases left between them. CDR3 sequence (DNA): TGTGCCTGGAGCGTGGGGACCAAACAAGAGACCCAGTACTTC. It translates to CAWSVGTKQETQYF.

This chain connects TRBV6-5 to TRBJ2-7; D gene ambiguous. Germline CDR1 reads MNHEY; CDR2 reads SVGAGI. Trimming stripped 6 bases from V and 4 bases from J, with 16 bases between. This CDR3 region has 14 residues. CDR3 sequence (DNA): TGTGCCAGCAGGCCCCCTACTTCAGGATACGAGCAGTACTTC. It yields the protein CASRPPTSGYEQYF.

This clone occurred a few times. This chain links TRBV28 with TRBJ1-5; 8 positions match TRBD1. Germline V gene lookup returns CDR1 MDHEN and CDR2 SYDVKM. This CDR3 has 15 residues. Trimming removed 6 bases from V and 6 bases from J; junction bases left unmatched: 10. The chain's CDR3 is CASRPNDRGLQPQHF. In nucleotides, the CDR3 is TGTGCCAGCAGGCCGAATGACAGGGGACTTCAGCCCCAGCATTTT. Complete variable domain (other parts from reference TRBV28 and TRBJ1-5): DVKVTQSSRYLVKRTGEKVFLECVQDMDHENMFWYRQDPGLGLRLIYFSYDVKMKEKGDIPEGYSVSREKKERFSLILESASTNQTSMYLCASRPNDRGLQPQHFGDGTRLSIL.

The V call is TRBV4-1, the J call TRBJ2-2, with 8 bases matching TRBD1. Germline CDR1 is MGHRA and CDR2 is YSYEKL. There are 17 residues in the CDR3. The V gene end was trimmed by 0 bases and the J gene end by 5 bases; junction bases not matched to a gene: 8. The CDR3 reads CASSQEGRDRRTGELFF. The CDR3 bases are TGCGCCAGCAGCCAAGAGGGTAGGGACAGGCGGACCGGGGAGCTGTTTTTT.

V usage is TRBV6-6 and J usage is TRBJ2-7; no clear D gene. This CDR3 is 12 amino acids long. CDR1 MNHNY and CDR2 SVGAGI come from the germline V gene (reference sequence). The V end lost 6 bases, the J end lost 6 bases, and 12 bases lay between the germline ends. CDR3 nucleotide sequence: TGTGCCAGCAGCTCCCGAATAGCCGAGCAGTACTTC. This sequence encodes CASSSRIAEQYF.